The 10 T cell receptor beta chains listed next were all sequenced from one sample in a study of Ad26.COV2.S vaccination and SARS-CoV-2 variants. As for treatment: about 20 received Ad26.COV2.S at low or high dose, single or two shots; roughly five received placebo; per-sample allocation not given. The samples date from day 63 after the first vaccine or placebo injection. The repertoire was sequenced with immunoSEQ multiplex PCR; TCRdb's copy has only in-frame clones and lacks some. The sample gives around 300,000 clones, roughly 88% of which show up once; 4.5% to 7% is in the top ten. Here the sequenced sample was peripheral blood, taken in a trial of Ad26.COV2.S vaccine versus placebo. These receptors originate from a person aged 18-60 years who received the Ad26.COV2.S COVID-19 vaccine or a placebo.

The CDR3 spells CASSSTSGSRETQYF. The CDR3 DNA reads as TGTGCCAGCAGCTCTACTAGCGGGAGTAGGGAGACCCAGTACTTC. V is TRBV9 and J is TRBJ2-5; TRBD2 matches 11 bases. Unmatched junction bases numbered 7, after V lost 4 bases and J lost 5 bases. Looked up from germline, CDR1 is SGDLS and CDR2 is YYNGEE. The CDR3 length is 15 residues.

The chain joins TRBV28 to TRBJ2-7; D gene uncertain. This CDR3 contains 10 residues. From germline, CDR1 is MDHEN and CDR2 SYDVKM. The V and J ends lost 6 bases and 4 bases respectively, with 4 bases between them. CDR3 protein: CASRVYEQYV. CDR3 in DNA: TGTGCCAGCAGGGTATACGAGCAGTACGTC.

The chain combines TRBV13 with TRBJ2-1, with 12 bases that match TRBD2. CDR3 length: 16 amino acids. Germline V gene data show CDR1 as PRHDT and CDR2 as FYEKMQ (reference sequence). Trimming at V came to 4 bases and at J to 6 bases, leaving 7 bases not matched to a gene. CDR3 loop: CASSSRTSGVGNEQFF. The CDR3 DNA follows: TGTGCCAGCAGCTCACGGACTAGCGGGGTTGGCAATGAGCAGTTCTTC. Supplemented by reference TRBV13 and TRBJ2-1, the full variable domain reads AAGVIQSPRHLIKEKRETATLKCYPIPRHDTVYWYQQGPGQDPQFLISFYEKMQSDKGSIPDRFSAQQFSDYHSELNMSSLELGDSALYFCASSSRTSGVGNEQFFGPGTRLTVL.

The chain has TRBV12-5 and TRBJ1-5; unclear D gene. The CDR3 length is 13 residues. The ends were cut back, 7 bases at V and 5 bases at J, with 12 bases in the middle. Germline V lookup: CDR1 LGHNT, CDR2 FRNRAP. The CDR3 DNA follows: TGTGCTAGTGCCCTCTACCCTGATCAGCCCCAGCATTTT. Translation gives CASALYPDQPQHF.

This clone was found a few times. The chain combines TRBV7-8 with TRBJ2-7; 7 bases line up with TRBD1. The CDR3 covers 15 residues. J gave up 3 bases and V 4 bases, and 9 bases lay outside the gene matches. Germline assignment: CDR1 SGHVS and CDR2 FQNEAQ. CDR3 sequence (DNA): TGTGCCAGCAGCTCAGGGAGACAGGGAGTCTACGAGCAGTACGTC. Translating it yields CASSSGRQGVYEQYV.

This chain connects TRBV6-2 or TRBV6-3 to TRBJ2-7; no clear D gene. The CDR3 sequence is 14 residues long. V lost 0 bases to trimming and J lost 5 bases, with 11 bases between them. CDR1 is MNHEY, CDR2 SVGEGT, per germline. CDR3 DNA: TGTGCCAGCAGTTACTCTGAGGTTTCCCACGAGCAGTACTTC. As protein: CASSYSEVSHEQYF.

This clone came up a few times. This sequence joins TRBV7-9 and TRBJ2-7; the D is unclear. Germline CDR1 is SEHNR and CDR2 is FQNEAQ (reference sequence). The V end was cut by 5 bases, the J end by 0 bases, with 8 bases between. CDR3 length: 13 amino acids. CDR3 DNA sequence: TGTGCCAGCAGCCCCGGAGACTCCTACGAGCAGTACGTC. Protein product: CASSPGDSYEQYV.

The rearrangement joins TRBV3-1 (or the pseudogene TRBV3-2) to TRBJ1-2; a possible D gene is TRBD1 (5 bases). The germline gives CDR1 LGHDT, CDR2 YNNKEL (reference sequence). CDR3 size: 14 residues. The V end was cut by 6 bases, the J end by 4 bases, with 15 bases between. The CDR3 loop is CASSPGPGLYGYTF. The CDR3 bases are TGTGCCAGCAGTCCAGGTCCAGGGCTCTATGGCTACACCTTC.

For the CDR3, the DNA is TGTGCCAGCAGTTCCCGGGGGGGGCATGGCTACACCTTC. Translated: CASSSRGGHGYTF. The chain carries TRBV6-5 and TRBJ1-2; tentative D call: TRBD1 (6 bases). Germline assignment: CDR1 MNHEY and CDR2 SVGAGI. This CDR3 is 13 amino acids long. Trimming took 4 bases from V and 6 from J, leaving 12 bases between them.

DNA for the CDR3: TGCGCCAGCAGCCAAGTTACGGGACGCCCTGAAGCTTTCTTT. It yields the protein CASSQVTGRPEAFF. This chain links TRBV4-1 with TRBJ1-1, with D possibly TRBD1 on 5 matching bases. CDR1 and CDR2 (germline): MGHRA, YSYEKL. The length of the CDR3 is 14 residues. V was shortened by 1 base and J by 6 bases, with 12 bases between the two germline ends.